This T cell receptor (beta chain) was found in a study of T cells in Graves' hyperthyroidism and ophthalmopathy. Study-wide background: Peripheral blood specimens were obtained at initial diagnosis, prior to any treatment. Regarding the study as a whole: Among clonotypes expanded in thyroid above 0.001, most were also found in blood.

On the basis of clinical symptoms, serum thyroxine and TRAb, thyroid ultrasound and orbital computed tomography, diagnoses were made. The PBMCs had their origin in 10 ml of fresh peripheral blood. A remark on this clonotype: Its antigen is still unknown. Lacking the conserved final phenylalanine or tryptophan, this CDR3 likely reflects a read error.

Germline assignment: CDR1 SGHVS and CDR2 FQNEAQ. The CDR3 extends over 17 amino acids. Researchers took RNA transcripts and amplified the TCR beta CDR3 regions from them. A first-round RT-PCR of the TCR CDR3 used the HTBI primer set. From the multiplex PCR reads, TCRdb called clonotypes with MiXCR, one entry per CDR3 protein. The data show approximately 28,000 distinct CDR3 sequences, roughly 45% seen once. This clonotype was sampled from a woman in her twenties or thirties with Graves' hyperthyroidism. V and J are TRBV7-8 and TRBJ2-7; 13 nucleotides align to TRBD2. The source material was blood. The CDR3 DNA reads as TGTGCCAGCAGCTTTATCACTAGCGGGAGGGGGGCCTACGGGCAGTACATC. Its translation: CASSFITSGRGAYGQYI.